A selection of T cell receptor beta chains follows, all from one sample in a study of CD8 T cells in ankylosing spondylitis. TCRdb passed the 5' RACE reads through MiXCR, listing each CDR3 protein once. The table has under 120,000 distinct CDR3 sequences, under 30% seen once; the top ten hold around an eighth. Specimen: synovial fluid, either unsorted or a sorted T cell fraction (not recorded which). The source of these receptors is a male donor with ankylosing spondylitis. Both conserved end residues are trimmed from each CDR3.

len: 12; v_gene: TRBV5-1; j_gene: TRBJ1-2; CDR3aa: ASSFAGADYGYT
len: 11; v_gene: TRBV18; j_gene: TRBJ2-7; CDR3aa: ASSPSVSYEQY
len: 12; v_gene: TRBV20-1; j_gene: TRBJ1-1; CDR3aa: SAQDRGLNTEAF
len: 13; v_gene: TRBV20-1; j_gene: TRBJ1-2; CDR3aa: SAREMGREPPGYT
len: 11; v_gene: TRBV7-2; j_gene: TRBJ1-2; CDR3aa: ATSREGNYGYT
len: 17; v_gene: TRBV12-3/TRBV12-4; j_gene: TRBJ2-5; CDR3aa: AFSPTPGTSGLLRETQY
len: 13; v_gene: TRBV20-1; j_gene: TRBJ2-1; CDR3aa: SAGTSGSSYNEQF
len: 9; v_gene: TRBV21-1; j_gene: TRBJ2-5; CDR3aa: ASSKEETQY
len: 12; v_gene: TRBV7-2; j_gene: TRBJ2-1; CDR3aa: ASTQLVRGNEQF
len: 11; v_gene: TRBV20-1; j_gene: TRBJ2-7; CDR3aa: SARVRGLYEQY
len: 13; v_gene: TRBV27; j_gene: TRBJ2-5; CDR3aa: ASSLSAGALETQY
len: 11; v_gene: TRBV14; j_gene: TRBJ1-1; CDR3aa: ASSQVGDTEAF
len: 12; v_gene: TRBV7-8; j_gene: TRBJ2-1; CDR3aa: ASSLDGRANEQF
len: 12; v_gene: TRBV4-2; j_gene: TRBJ2-5; CDR3aa: ASSQGEVTGAQY
len: 13; v_gene: TRBV20-1; j_gene: TRBJ2-3; CDR3aa: SAGGGAGFADTQY
len: 11; v_gene: TRBV29-1; j_gene: TRBJ2-1; CDR3aa: SSSTGGYNEQF
len: 11; v_gene: TRBV29-1; j_gene: TRBJ2-3; CDR3aa: SVESRGADTQY
len: 11; v_gene: TRBV11-2; j_gene: TRBJ2-5; CDR3aa: ASAKGNGETQY
len: 13; v_gene: TRBV9; j_gene: TRBJ2-1; CDR3aa: ASRPGLSSYNEQF
len: 13; v_gene: TRBV5-1; j_gene: TRBJ2-7; CDR3aa: ASSLIFQGAYEQY
len: 12; v_gene: TRBV7-9; j_gene: TRBJ1-4; CDR3aa: ASSLVGGGEKLF
len: 14; v_gene: TRBV6-1; j_gene: TRBJ1-2; CDR3aa: ASSEALGRGAVSYT
len: 12; v_gene: TRBV18; j_gene: TRBJ2-1; CDR3aa: ASSLTVTYNEQF
len: 14; v_gene: TRBV20-1; j_gene: TRBJ2-1; CDR3aa: SARLYGSPTYNEQF
len: 13; v_gene: TRBV5-1; j_gene: TRBJ2-1; CDR3aa: ASSSTPPFYNEQF
len: 13; v_gene: TRBV5-1; j_gene: TRBJ2-5; CDR3aa: ASSLALREGETQY
len: 11; v_gene: TRBV13; j_gene: TRBJ2-7; CDR3aa: ATSREDSYEQY
len: 11; v_gene: TRBV7-8; j_gene: TRBJ2-3; CDR3aa: ASSFPLGDTQY
len: 11; v_gene: TRBV7-9; j_gene: TRBJ1-1; CDR3aa: ASSLYGGTEAF
len: 11; v_gene: TRBV6-1; j_gene: TRBJ1-5; CDR3aa: ASRTTRNQPQH